This T cell receptor beta chain appears in the sequencing data of a study of human thymus T cells. The study, taken as a whole, reports: Apparent bias marked the V and J gene usage of thymic and blood repertoires.

Some clones are missing from TCRdb's copy, which holds only in-frame ones; the method was immunoSEQ multiplex PCR. The data contain 35,000 to 55,000 clones, over 85% of them singletons. Of note for this clone: What it binds is not known.

The germline V gene encodes CDR1 SGHNT and CDR2 YENEEA. The CDR3 spans 15 residues. The V segment lost 1 base and the J segment 5 bases; nucleotides outside the gene matches: 3. All donors were healthy Finnish infants who were undergoing corrective surgery to treat congenital heart defects. Four of the eight donors gave roughly 0.5-1 mL blood during surgery. Input material: blood. The chain couples TRBV11-3 to TRBJ2-1, with 9 bases matching TRBD1. This sequence originates from a boy younger than two with a congenital heart defect but otherwise immunologically healthy. Here the CDR3 reads CASSLVGTGHNEQFF. CDR3 nucleotide sequence: TGTGCCAGCAGCTTAGTCGGGACAGGGCACAATGAGCAGTTCTTC.